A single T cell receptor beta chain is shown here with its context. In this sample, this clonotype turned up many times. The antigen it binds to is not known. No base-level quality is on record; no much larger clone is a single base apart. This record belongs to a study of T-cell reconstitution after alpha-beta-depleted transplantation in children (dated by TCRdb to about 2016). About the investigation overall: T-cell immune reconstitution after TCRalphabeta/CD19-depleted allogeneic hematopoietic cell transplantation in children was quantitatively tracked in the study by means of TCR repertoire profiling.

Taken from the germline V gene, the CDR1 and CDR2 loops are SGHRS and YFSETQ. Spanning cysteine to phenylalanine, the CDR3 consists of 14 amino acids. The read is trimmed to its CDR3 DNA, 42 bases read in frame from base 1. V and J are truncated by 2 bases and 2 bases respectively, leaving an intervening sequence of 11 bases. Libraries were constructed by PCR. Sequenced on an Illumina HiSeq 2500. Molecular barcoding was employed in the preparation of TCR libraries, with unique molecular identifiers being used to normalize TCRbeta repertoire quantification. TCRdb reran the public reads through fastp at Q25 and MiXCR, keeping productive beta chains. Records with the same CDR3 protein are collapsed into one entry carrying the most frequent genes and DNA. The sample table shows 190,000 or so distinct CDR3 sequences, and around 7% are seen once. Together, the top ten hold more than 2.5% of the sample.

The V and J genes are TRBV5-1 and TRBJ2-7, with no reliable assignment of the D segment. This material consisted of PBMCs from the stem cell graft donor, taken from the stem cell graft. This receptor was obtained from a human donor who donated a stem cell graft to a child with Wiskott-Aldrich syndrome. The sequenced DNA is TGCGCCAGCAGCTTAAAGTCAACCACCTACGAGCAGTACTTC. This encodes CASSLKSTTYEQYF.